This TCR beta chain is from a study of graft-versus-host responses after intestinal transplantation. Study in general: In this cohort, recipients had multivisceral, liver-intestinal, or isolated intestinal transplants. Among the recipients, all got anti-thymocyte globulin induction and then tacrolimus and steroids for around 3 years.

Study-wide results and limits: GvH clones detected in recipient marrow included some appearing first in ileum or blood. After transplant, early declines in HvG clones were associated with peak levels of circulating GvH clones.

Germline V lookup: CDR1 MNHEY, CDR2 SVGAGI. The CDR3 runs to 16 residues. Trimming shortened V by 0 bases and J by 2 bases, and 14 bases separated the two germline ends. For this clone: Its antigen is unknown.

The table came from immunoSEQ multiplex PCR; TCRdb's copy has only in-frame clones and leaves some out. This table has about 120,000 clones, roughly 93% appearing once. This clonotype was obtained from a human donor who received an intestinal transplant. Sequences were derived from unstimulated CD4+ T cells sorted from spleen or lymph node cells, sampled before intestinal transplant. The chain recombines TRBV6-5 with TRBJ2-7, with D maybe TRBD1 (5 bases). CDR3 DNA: TGTGCCAGCAGTTACTCCGCTGGGGCTAGTACCTACGAGCAGTACTTC. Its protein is CASSYSAGASTYEQYF.